This T cell receptor beta chain is from a study of T cell changes during pregnancy in multiple sclerosis (dated by TCRdb to about 2019). For context, the study as a whole: The study looked at changes in the T cell repertoire across pregnancy in women with multiple sclerosis.

To prepare the library, the immunoSEQ multiplex PCR assay was applied. This immuneACCESS table, as held by TCRdb, lists in-frame sequences with V and J called but not all clones. Of the missing ones, under half trace to an unresolved V gene in checked studies; the others have no known cause. The table for this sample lists approximately 57,000 clones; about 91% of them were counted only once. Jointly, the top ten make up roughly 3.5% of the sample. With regard to this clone: No antigen is known for it. Base qualities were left out, and no much larger clone turns up one base away.

This sequence originates from a female donor in good health, enrolled as a control in a pregnancy study. Source: peripheral blood, taken after pregnancy.

The CDR3 is CASSPGGDGYTF. The sequence in DNA is TGTGCCAGCAGCCCAGGGGGAGATGGCTACACCTTC. The sequence joins TRBV7-2 to TRBJ1-2, and 7 junctional nucleotides match TRBD1. The CDR3 spans 12 residues, from the cysteine through the phenylalanine. The CDR3 DNA has 36 bases and is translated from base 1. Via the germline V gene, CDR1 is SGHTA and CDR2 FQGNSA. V is trimmed back by 5 bases and J by 6 bases, and the junction contains 3 bases that no gene match accounts for.